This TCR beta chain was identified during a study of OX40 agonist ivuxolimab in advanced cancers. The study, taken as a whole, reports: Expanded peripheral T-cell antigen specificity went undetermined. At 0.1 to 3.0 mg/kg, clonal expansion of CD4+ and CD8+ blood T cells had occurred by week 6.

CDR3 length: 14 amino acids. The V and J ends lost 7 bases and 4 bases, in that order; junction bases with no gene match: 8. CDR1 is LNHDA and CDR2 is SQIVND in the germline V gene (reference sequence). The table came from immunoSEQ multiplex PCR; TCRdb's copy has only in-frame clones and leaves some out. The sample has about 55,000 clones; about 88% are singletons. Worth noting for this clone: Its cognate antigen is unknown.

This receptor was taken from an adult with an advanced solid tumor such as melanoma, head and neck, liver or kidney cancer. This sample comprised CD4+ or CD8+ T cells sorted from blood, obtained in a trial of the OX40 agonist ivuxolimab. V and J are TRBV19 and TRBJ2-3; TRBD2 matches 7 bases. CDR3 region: CASNEWEGPDTQYF. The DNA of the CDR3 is TGTGCCAGTAACGAGTGGGAGGGGCCAGATACGCAGTATTTT.